This TCR beta chain came from a study of blood T cell repertoires in COVID-19. As processed by the authors: Reference gene primer amplification gave estimated nucleated cell counts. Clones were sequenced by immunoSEQ multiplex PCR, and TCRdb holds only the in-frame ones, with some missing. The V and J calls and the clone size are those of that table, but D and trimming were determined from the DNA. The profile shows roughly 59,000 clones, more than 75% of them singletons. The CDR3 has 13 amino acids. V was trimmed by 5 bases and J by 5 bases, leaving 12 bases between them. Germline V CDR1 and CDR2: ENHRY, SYGVKD.

The sequence was obtained from a man older than 75 with acute or convalescent COVID-19. Sequencing was done on a sample of peripheral blood. The chain combines TRBV10-3 with TRBJ2-5, with D possibly matching TRBD2 (5 bases). The CDR3 protein is CAISPLGLETQYF. CDR3 bases: TGTGCCATCAGTCCCCTAGGACTTGAGACCCAGTACTTC.